A selection of T cell receptor beta chains follows, all from one sample in a study of blood T cell repertoires in COVID-19. The assay was immunoSEQ multiplex PCR, and TCRdb's table has in-frame clones only and misses some. Of some 390,000 clones in the sample, 85% to 90% were seen once. Sequencing was performed on PBMCs or T cells enriched from blood (not recorded which). The receptors come from a man aged 25 to 40 who had recovered from COVID-19. The CDR3 runs from the conserved cysteine through the conserved F or W. D genes are given only for firm matches. The size entry is marked missing in some rows and otherwise reads once, few, many or a size class.

CDR3aa	CDR3nt	d_gene	abundance	v_gene	j_gene
CASSSEVTEAFF	TGTGCCAGCAGCTCCGAGGTAACTGAAGCTTTCTTT	.	.	TRBV7-2	TRBJ1-1
CASSQNRWANEQFF	TGTGCCAGCAGCCAAAATCGGTGGGCCAATGAGCAGTTCTTC	.	.	TRBV16	TRBJ2-1
CASQPGQGTKLFF	TGTGCCAGTCAACCGGGACAGGGGACGAAACTGTTTTTT	TRBD1	few	TRBV28	TRBJ1-4
CASSLAGGHEQYF	TGTGCCAGCAGCTTAGCTGGCGGTCACGAGCAGTACTTC	.	.	TRBV7-9	TRBJ2-7
CASSIQSDRVGSPLHF	TGTGCCAGTAGTATACAGTCGGACAGGGTTGGCTCACCCCTCCACTTT	TRBD1	.	TRBV19	TRBJ1-6
CASSLQGNSKDEQYF	TGTGCCAGCAGCTTGCAGGGAAACTCTAAGGACGAGCAGTACTTC	.	.	TRBV5-4	TRBJ2-7
CASSLGQGPQPQHF	TGTGCCAGCAGCTTAGGACAGGGCCCCCAGCCCCAGCATTTT	TRBD1	.	TRBV7-8	TRBJ1-5
CASSLGEEQFF	TGTGCCAGCAGCTTAGGCGAGGAGCAGTTCTTC	.	.	TRBV7-6	TRBJ2-1
CASSLAYGRETQYF	TGTGCCAGCAGCTTAGCATACGGGAGGGAGACCCAGTACTTC	TRBD2	.	TRBV7-8	TRBJ2-5
CASSGAENTEAFF	TGTGCCAGCAGTGGGGCAGAGAACACTGAAGCTTTCTTT	.	.	TRBV2	TRBJ1-1
CASSFTDQGLGFF	TGTGCCAGCAGCTTCACTGACCAGGGGCTGGGGTTCTTC	.	few	TRBV5-6	TRBJ2-1
CASIRSGSTNTQYF	TGTGCCAGCATTAGAAGCGGGAGCACGAATACGCAGTATTTT	TRBD2	.	TRBV2	TRBJ2-3
CASSSDRDLSGELFF	TGTGCCAGCAGCTCTGACAGGGATCTGTCCGGGGAGCTGTTTTTT	TRBD1	once	TRBV13	TRBJ2-2
CASSMGDYGGEQFF	TGTGCCAGTAGTATGGGGGACTACGGGGGTGAGCAGTTCTTC	TRBD2	.	TRBV19	TRBJ2-1
CATSDSGEETQYF	TGTGCCACCAGTGATTCGGGGGAGGAGACCCAGTACTTC	.	.	TRBV24-1	TRBJ2-5
CASSSQGFTGELFF	TGTGCCAGCAGCTCCCAGGGATTCACCGGGGAGCTGTTTTTT	.	once	TRBV3-1/TRBV3-2	TRBJ2-2
CASSTDRGLPPQHF	TGTGCCAGCAGCACCGACAGGGGGCTTCCGCCCCAGCATTTT	TRBD1	once	TRBV5-5	TRBJ1-5
CASGLFSGGNQPQHF	TGTGCTAGTGGTTTGTTTTCAGGGGGAAATCAGCCCCAGCATTTT	TRBD1	.	TRBV12-5	TRBJ1-5
CASSAGLAGADTQYF	TGTGCCAGCAGTGCGGGACTAGCGGGAGCAGATACGCAGTATTTT	TRBD2	.	TRBV2	TRBJ2-3
CASSIKHGNQPQHF	TGTGCCAGTAGTATAAAGCACGGTAATCAGCCCCAGCATTTT	.	.	TRBV19	TRBJ1-5
CASSHAGTGFNEQFF	TGTGCCAGCAGCCATGCCGGGACAGGGTTCAATGAGCAGTTCTTC	TRBD1	.	TRBV7-9	TRBJ2-1
CASSFVSGTLMNTEAFF	TGTGCCAGCAGTTTTGTCTCCGGGACACTCATGAACACTGAAGCTTTCTTT	.	.	TRBV7-2	TRBJ1-1
CASSSETSGSYEQYF	TGTGCCAGCAGTTCGGAGACTAGCGGGAGCTACGAGCAGTACTTC	TRBD2	.	TRBV28	TRBJ2-7
CASSLVEPLDNEQFF	TGCGCCAGCAGCTTGGTAGAACCCCTAGACAATGAGCAGTTCTTC	.	once	TRBV5-1	TRBJ2-1
CVRSLVGDYQEETQYF	TGTGTCAGAAGCTTAGTCGGGGACTATCAGGAAGAGACCCAGTACTTC	.	.	TRBV7-5	TRBJ2-5
CATTSLETQYF	TGTGCCACAACTAGTCTTGAGACCCAGTACTTC	.	.	TRBV19	TRBJ2-5
CASSQVIWVLVVQETQYF	TGTGCCAGCAGCCAAGTGATTTGGGTCCTAGTAGTCCAAGAGACCCAGTACTTC	.	.	TRBV4-2	TRBJ2-5
CASSPPVAGSETQYF	TGCGCCAGCAGCCCGCCGGTGGCGGGAAGCGAGACCCAGTACTTC	.	.	TRBV5-1	TRBJ2-5
CASSIVSGEETQYF	TGTGCCAGTAGTATAGTCTCAGGGGAAGAGACCCAGTACTTC	.	.	TRBV19	TRBJ2-5
CASSPGLYTGELFF	TGTGCCAGCAGCCCGGGACTTTACACCGGGGAGCTGTTTTTT	.	.	TRBV13	TRBJ2-2
CASSLGQNNQPQHF	TGTGCCAGCAGCTTGGGGCAGAATAATCAGCCCCAGCATTTT	.	once	TRBV5-6	TRBJ1-5
CASSLLVEAFF	TGTGCCAGCAGCTTACTAGTTGAAGCTTTCTTT	.	.	TRBV7-2	TRBJ1-1
CAISENQDEQFF	TGTGCCATCAGTGAGAATCAGGATGAGCAGTTCTTC	.	.	TRBV10-3	TRBJ2-1
CASSFGTLGAFF	TGTGCCAGCAGTTTCGGGACTTTGGGGGCTTTCTTT	.	few	TRBV28	TRBJ1-1
CATSRDPWQGENGELFF	TGTGCCACCAGCAGAGACCCCTGGCAGGGGGAGAACGGGGAGCTGTTTTTT	TRBD1	once	TRBV15	TRBJ2-2
CASRLQSSGANVLTF	TGTGCCAGCAGGCTACAGAGCTCTGGGGCCAACGTCCTGACTTTC	.	.	TRBV6-5	TRBJ2-6
CASSLFSGLTGGYTF	TGTGCCAGCAGCTTATTCTCAGGGCTCACCGGTGGCTACACCTTC	.	.	TRBV7-2	TRBJ1-2
CASSLAAVGGSDGYTF	TGTGCCAGCAGTTTAGCGGCCGTCGGGGGGTCCGATGGCTACACCTTC	.	once	TRBV27	TRBJ1-2
CASSRSGTVPIEQYF	TGCGCCAGCAGCCGATCCGGGACAGTGCCAATCGAGCAGTACTTC	TRBD1	once	TRBV4-1	TRBJ2-7
CASSGLAARAYEQYF	TGTGCCAGCTCAGGCCTAGCGGCCCGCGCCTACGAGCAGTACTTC	TRBD2	few	TRBV18	TRBJ2-7
CASSPGTGITYEQYF	TGTGCCAGCAGCCCAGGGACAGGGATAACCTACGAGCAGTACTTC	TRBD1	.	TRBV5-4	TRBJ2-7
CASSLSRFGLGNTEAFF	TGCGCCAGCAGCTTGAGTCGTTTCGGGTTAGGGAACACTGAAGCTTTCTTT	.	.	TRBV5-1	TRBJ1-1
CASSSGQGSEKLFF	TGCGCCAGCAGCAGCGGACAGGGTAGTGAAAAACTGTTTTTT	TRBD1	.	TRBV5-1	TRBJ1-4
CAISRDSGTDTQYF	TGTGCCATCAGCCGGGACTCTGGCACAGATACGCAGTATTTT	.	.	TRBV10-3	TRBJ2-3
CASSTTWAYEQYF	TGTGCCAGCAGCACTACCTGGGCCTACGAGCAGTACTTC	.	.	TRBV2	TRBJ2-7
CASSLQRVPPQHF	TGTGCCAGCAGTCTCCAGCGGGTGCCGCCCCAGCATTTT	.	.	TRBV13	TRBJ1-5
CASSYGGNTIYF	TGTGCCAGCAGCTACGGTGGAAACACCATATATTTT	.	once	TRBV13	TRBJ1-3
CASSLVAGAADTQYF	TGTGCCAGCAGCTTAGTGGCGGGAGCGGCAGATACGCAGTATTTT	TRBD2	.	TRBV7-7	TRBJ2-3
CASSPLFLEGDRGQPQHF	TGTGCCAGCAGTCCACTCTTCCTAGAGGGAGATAGGGGGCAGCCCCAGCATTTT	.	.	TRBV28	TRBJ1-5